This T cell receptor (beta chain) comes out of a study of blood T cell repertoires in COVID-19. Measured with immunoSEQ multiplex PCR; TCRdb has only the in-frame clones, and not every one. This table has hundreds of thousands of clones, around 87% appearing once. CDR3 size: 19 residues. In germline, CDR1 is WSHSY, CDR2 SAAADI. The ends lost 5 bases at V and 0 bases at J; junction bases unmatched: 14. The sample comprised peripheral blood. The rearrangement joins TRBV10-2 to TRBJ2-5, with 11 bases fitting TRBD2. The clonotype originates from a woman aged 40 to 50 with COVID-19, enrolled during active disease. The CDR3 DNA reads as TGCGCCAGCAGTCCTGCTGGGGCTAGCGGGAGGCAAAACCAAGAGACCCAGTACTTC. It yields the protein CASSPAGASGRQNQETQYF.